Following are 6 T cell receptor beta chains from one sample sequenced in a study of blood T cell repertoires in COVID-19 (TCRdb year 2020). Library creation used the immunoSEQ multiplex PCR assay. Not all clones reach the TCRdb copy of this immuneACCESS table, which keeps in-frame sequences only. Checked studies attribute under half of the gap to unresolved V genes and leave the rest unexplained. For this sample there are 240,000 or so clones; around 87% appear just once. The ten top clones hold 3% to 4% of the sample. Sequenced: PBMCs or T cells enriched from blood (not recorded which). Receptors were obtained from a woman between 40 and 55 years old with acute COVID-19.

This chain connects TRBV6-2 or TRBV6-3 to TRBJ1-4, with 8 bases fitting TRBD1. CDR3 length: 14 amino acids. Germline loops: CDR1 MNHEY, CDR2 SVGEGT. The J segment lost 10 bases and the V segment lost 5 bases, leaving 9 bases of the junction unmatched. CDR3 nucleotide sequence: TGTGCCAGCAGTACTACAGGGGGAGCTTCAAAACTGTTTTTT. Translated: CASSTTGGASKLFF.

V usage is TRBV7-8 and J usage is TRBJ2-1, with 8 nucleotides matching TRBD2. Per germline, CDR1 SGHVS and CDR2 FQNEAQ. V shed 5 bases, J shed 1 base, and the junction held 7 bases outside the gene matches. This CDR3 has 16 amino acids. The CDR3 here is CASSPRLASSYNEQFF. The CDR3 DNA reads TGTGCCAGCAGCCCGCGACTAGCGAGTTCCTACAATGAGCAGTTCTTC.

The gene calls are TRBV18 and TRBJ2-1; 9 positions match TRBD2. Germline CDR1 reads KGHSH; CDR2 reads LQKENI. The CDR3 has 15 amino acids. Trimming cost V 3 bases and J 3 bases; bases outside gene matches: 3. The CDR3 coding sequence is TGTGCCAGCTCACCCCTGACTAGCGGCTACAATGAGCAGTTCTTC. Amino acids: CASSPLTSGYNEQFF.

CDR3 sequence (DNA): TGTGCCAGCAGCTTAATTGGGACAGGGTTTTACAATGAGCAGTTCTTC. Translation gives CASSLIGTGFYNEQFF. The chain recombines TRBV11-3 with TRBJ2-1, with 9 bases that match TRBD1. CDR3 size: 16 residues. The J segment lost 4 bases and the V segment lost 2 bases, leaving 6 bases of the junction unmatched. CDR1 and CDR2 from the germline V gene are SGHNT and YENEEA.

This chain uses TRBV7-8 with TRBJ2-1; 7 positions match TRBD2. This CDR3 spans 18 amino acids. Unmatched junction bases numbered 21, after V lost 5 bases and J lost 8 bases. CDR1 and CDR2 from the germline V gene are SGHVS and FQNEAQ. The CDR3 bases are TGTGCCAGCAGCCCATCCCCATCGGACATCGGACTAGTTCATGAGCAGTTCTTC. Protein product: CASSPSPSDIGLVHEQFF.

The chain is built from TRBV20-1 and TRBJ2-2, with 8 bases that match TRBD2. Trimming at V came to 3 bases and at J to 6 bases, leaving 12 bases not matched to a gene. This CDR3 contains 16 residues. In germline, CDR1 is DFQATT, CDR2 SNEGSKA (reference sequence). The CDR3 DNA follows: TGCAGTGCTAGTTTCCAGCGGACTAGCAGGCCCGGGGAGCTGTTTTTT. Residues: CSASFQRTSRPGELFF.